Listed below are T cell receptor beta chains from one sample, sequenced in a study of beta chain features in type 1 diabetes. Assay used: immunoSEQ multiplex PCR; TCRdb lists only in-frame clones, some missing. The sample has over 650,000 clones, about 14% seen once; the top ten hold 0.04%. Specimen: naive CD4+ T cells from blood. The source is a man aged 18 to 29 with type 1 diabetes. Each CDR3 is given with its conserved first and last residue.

CASSDRGRPGLEQYF	TRBV2	TRBJ2-7
CASSLAETGPTGELFF	TRBV5-1	TRBJ2-2
CASSMRERYEQYF	TRBV19	TRBJ2-7
CSVGPRTGGNEQFF	TRBV29-1	TRBJ2-1
CASSSGSKLFF	TRBV2	TRBJ1-4
CAWIGLALHNEQFF	TRBV30	TRBJ2-1
CAWSVHSGWNSPLHF	TRBV30	TRBJ1-6
CASSLAGQGTTEAFF	TRBV11-1	TRBJ1-1
CASSLGPQGYTF	TRBV28	TRBJ1-2
CASSLGPHNQPQHF	TRBV7-9	TRBJ1-5
CASSYAEGAFYEQYF	TRBV19	TRBJ2-7
CASSLGLTTDTQYF	TRBV7-9	TRBJ2-3
CASSYSGLAGQGEQFF	TRBV6-5	TRBJ2-1
CAWSVSQRGRAEQYF	TRBV30	TRBJ2-7
CAWSVPPGLYEQYF	TRBV30	TRBJ2-7
CASSYLDRTDTQYF	TRBV6-5	TRBJ2-3
CASSYLARENTQYF	TRBV27	TRBJ2-3
CSATGYGGYTF	TRBV20-1	TRBJ1-2
CASSLSPPVYNSPLHF	TRBV27	TRBJ1-6
CASSETAQHTEAFF	TRBV2	TRBJ1-1
CASSVELGQPQHF	TRBV6-1	TRBJ1-5
CASSEDAVNTEAFF	TRBV10-1	TRBJ1-1
CASSQGGGPLSRSSYEQYF	TRBV4-2	TRBJ2-7
CASSHPRRDGEETQYF	TRBV5-1	TRBJ2-5
CATLYKTYEQYF	TRBV28	TRBJ2-7
CASSFDRADTQYF	TRBV5-1	TRBJ2-3
CASSTSFGEGYGYTF	TRBV19	TRBJ1-2
CAWRVMGAFYEQYF	TRBV30	TRBJ2-7
CASSKGQAGTYEQYF	TRBV4-2	TRBJ2-7
CAWKRLGTNTGELFF	TRBV30	TRBJ2-2
CASSLSLGLPKRAYGYTF	TRBV5-6	TRBJ1-2
CASSEYYPGNSPLHF	TRBV25-1	TRBJ1-6
CASSDRGGVNTEAFF	TRBV6-1	TRBJ1-1
CASTYGANVLTF	TRBV28	TRBJ2-6
CASSPGQGNEKLFF	TRBV5-1	TRBJ1-4
CAWSRYGGPGQPQHF	TRBV30	TRBJ1-5
CAWSSGAHEQYF	TRBV30	TRBJ2-7
CASSHPGPSSGANVLTF	TRBV7-9	TRBJ2-6
CASSQHEGQGDTQYF	TRBV4-2	TRBJ2-3
CASSSAGTGAETQYF	TRBV13	TRBJ2-5
CASSQGQGISYGYTF	TRBV4-3	TRBJ1-2
CASSPVGGLYNEQFF	TRBV7-6	TRBJ2-1
CASSGRVGNTEAFF	TRBV5-1	TRBJ1-1
CAWSGQKLFF	TRBV30	TRBJ1-4
CSAGDSYEQYF	TRBV20-1	TRBJ2-7
CAWRPGHPDNEQFF	TRBV30	TRBJ2-1
CASTRGVVLPYNEQFF	TRBV7-2	TRBJ2-1
CASSPGGGRETQYF	TRBV7-9	TRBJ2-5
CASSEGTGNTEAFF	TRBV2	TRBJ1-1
CASRTSGGRDTQYF	TRBV19	TRBJ2-3
CASSDGYRAYQETQYF	TRBV5-6	TRBJ2-5
CASSLGPGQGNTGELFF	TRBV5-6	TRBJ2-2
CASSQATASGSYEQYF	TRBV4-1	TRBJ2-7
CSVAPIRGGYTF	TRBV29-1	TRBJ1-2
CASSTRTGEGNSPLHF	TRBV7-6	TRBJ1-6
CASSLGTDTGELFF	TRBV7-9	TRBJ2-2
CAWISWDSDRTDTQYF	TRBV30	TRBJ2-3
CASSTAGPGEETQYF	TRBV5-1	TRBJ2-5
CASSYLSTGANVLTF	TRBV6-5	TRBJ2-6
CASSPARAETQYF	TRBV7-3	TRBJ2-5